This TCR beta chain was found in a study of cytomegalovirus exposure and HLA in healthy donors. Study-wide background: T cells numbering about 200 million yielded more than 100 million unique TCR beta sequences in an earlier analysis. Findings of the study overall: TCR beta V- and J-gene trimming, according to a later analysis, was linked to a missense DCLRE1C variant. It was assumed in the presence/absence analyses that sequencing depth was roughly uniform across donors. The authors later found most CMV-associated TCR beta chains appeared HLA-restricted.

As concerns this clone: The antigen is not known. An end of the junction does not agree with germline; a read error may underlie this.

Amplification used 60 Vbeta primers and 13 Jbeta primers. Generated by immunoSEQ multiplex PCR, the TCRdb table keeps only in-frame clones and is missing some. The table lists about 120,000 clones, about 75% of them singletons. Per the germline V gene, CDR1 is SSHAT and CDR2 is FNYEAQ (reference sequence). The CDR3 loop spans 15 amino acids. The chain joins TRBV7-7 to TRBJ2-5; D may be TRBD1 (6 bases). This TCR was sampled from a woman between 40 and 50 years old in good health and CMV-seropositive. Material: PBMCs. The CDR3 coding sequence is TGTGCTAGCAGCTTAGGACAACAGGGCGGGCAGACCCAGTACTTC. Translation gives CASSLGQQGGQTQYF.